This T cell receptor (beta chain) was captured by sequencing in a study of shared clonotypes between healthy human individuals. General study points: Investigators expected sequencing depth to affect clonotype sharing among donors.

Comment on this clone: Its antigen is unidentified.

Cells designated naive CD8 were CD45RO-negative and were positively selected for CCR7, with terminally differentiated effector memory CD45RA+ cells excluded. The donors were adults (healthy and HIV-negative) with no recent acute infections or vaccinations. A roughly 220 ng quantity of DNA, some 30,000 T cell genomes, went into the sorted-subset replicate PCRs. The assay was immunoSEQ multiplex PCR, and TCRdb's table has in-frame clones only and misses some. This sample carries about 800,000 clones, around 96% of them seen once, and the ten largest clones take 0.2% to 0.25%. The CDR3 sequence is 17 residues long. The V end lost 5 bases, the J end lost 3 bases, and 21 bases lay between the germline ends. From germline, CDR1 is MNHEY and CDR2 SMNVEV (reference sequence).

This clonotype was obtained from a man in his thirties or forties in good health. V is TRBV27 and J is TRBJ2-3, with D tentatively TRBD2 (6 bases). Sequencing was carried out using naive CD8+ T cells sorted from blood. In DNA form, the CDR3 reads TGTGCCAGCAGTCTAATCCACGCGGGAAGGGGAACAGATACGCAGTATTTT. Its translation: CASSLIHAGRGTDTQYF.